One sample yielded the 20 T cell receptor beta chains listed below, sequenced in a study of PD-L1 blockade in urothelial cancer. Using immunoSEQ multiplex PCR, the repertoire was profiled, and TCRdb retains in-frame clones only, with some absent. The sample includes roughly 50,000 clones, around nine tenths of them seen just once. Indicated time point: pretreatment peripheral blood. The sequencing here drew on PBMCs, taken around atezolizumab (anti-PD-L1) treatment. Receptors originate from a woman aged 60-75 years with urothelial cancer.

The chain carries TRBV4-1 and TRBJ2-7; TRBD1 might be the D (5 bases). This CDR3 has 15 residues. Trimming shortened V by 0 bases and J by 2 bases, and 11 bases separated the two germline ends. Germline V gene data show CDR1 as MGHRA and CDR2 as YSYEKL. The CDR3 DNA sequence: TGCGCCAGCAGCCAAGATTTCCCAGGGCCCTACGAGCAGTACTTC. Protein sequence: CASSQDFPGPYEQYF.

The V call is TRBV5-6, the J call TRBJ2-7, with TRBD1 matching over 7 bases. V trimming: 1 base; J trimming: 4 bases; junction bases outside the gene matches: 8. CDR1 and CDR2 from the germline V gene are SGHDT and YYEEEE. The CDR3 spans 15 residues. The CDR3 is CASSLPTGVSYEQYF. The CDR3 DNA sequence: TGTGCCAGCAGCTTGCCCACAGGGGTAAGTTACGAGCAGTACTTC.

This chain connects TRBV2 to TRBJ1-2; 7 bases align to TRBD1. V gave up 3 bases and J gave up 7 bases; unmatched junction bases: 5. Germline assignment: CDR1 SNHLY and CDR2 FYNNEI. The CDR3 is 13 amino acids. This CDR3 reads CASSDRGRGGYTF. CDR3 coding DNA: TGTGCCAGCAGTGATAGGGGGCGCGGTGGCTACACCTTC.

In its sample, this clone was seen once. This chain joins TRBV7-3 and TRBJ1-1; perhaps TRBD1 as D (6 bases). CDR1 is SGHTA, CDR2 FQGTGA, per germline. CDR3 size: 13 residues. Between the trimmed V and J ends, which lost 6 bases and 5 bases, there was a span of 13 bases. CDR3 region: CASSQGLGTEAFF. The CDR3 nucleotides are TGTGCCAGCAGTCAGGGGCTCGGGACTGAAGCTTTCTTT.

This chain joins TRBV10-3 and TRBJ1-4; 7 nucleotides align to TRBD1. The CDR3 covers 16 residues. Germline values: CDR1 ENHRY, CDR2 SYGVKD. V was pared by 4 bases and J by 8 bases, with 13 bases of the junction left unmatched. The CDR3 sequence: CAISAIPGGQGEKLFF. For the CDR3, the DNA is TGTGCCATCAGTGCCATACCAGGGGGGCAAGGGGAAAAACTGTTTTTT.

This clone has a handful of counts. V gene TRBV27 combines with J gene TRBJ2-1, with 8 bases aligning to TRBD2. This CDR3 has 14 amino acids. The junction had 10 bases not matched to a gene; V was cut back by 6 bases and J by 9 bases. The germline gives CDR1 MNHEY, CDR2 SMNVEV (reference sequence). CDR3 loop: CASRSTGGRGEQFF. The CDR3 bases are TGTGCCAGCAGATCTACGGGAGGGAGAGGTGAGCAGTTCTTC.

The CDR3 nucleotides are TGTGCCAGCAGTGGGAATGCAGGTTCTGGGGCCAACGTCCTGACTTTC. As protein: CASSGNAGSGANVLTF. The chain combines TRBV6-1 with TRBJ2-6; no definite D call. CDR3 length: 16 residues. Germline loops: CDR1 MNHNS, CDR2 SASEGT. V was clipped by 4 bases and J by 1 base, with 11 bases between them.

The chain links TRBV19 to TRBJ1-1, with 7 positions matching TRBD1. CDR1 is LNHDA, CDR2 SQIVND, per germline (reference sequence). The CDR3 is made up of 15 amino acids. Trimming removed 3 bases from V and 0 bases from J; junction bases left unmatched: 4. CDR3 sequence (DNA): TGTGCCAGTAGTATCACAGGGGACCTGAACACTGAAGCTTTCTTT. This codes for CASSITGDLNTEAFF.

The chain has TRBV7-2 and TRBJ1-3; 7 bases agree with TRBD1. J gave up 3 bases and V 5 bases, and 7 bases lay outside the gene matches. The germline V gene encodes CDR1 SGHTA and CDR2 FQGNSA. The CDR3 is made up of 15 amino acids. CDR3 nucleotide sequence: TGTGCCAGCAGCCCGCGAGGGGGCGGTGGAAACACCATATATTTT. Protein product: CASSPRGGGGNTIYF.

This clone was found a few times. The chain carries TRBV4-3 and TRBJ1-2; tentatively, D is TRBD1 (6 bases). The germline V gene has CDR1 LGHNA and CDR2 YSLEER. V dropped 4 bases and J dropped 4 bases, with 10 bases sitting between them. The CDR3 runs 13 residues. The DNA for the CDR3 is TGCGCCAGCAGCCTCGGACAGTTCTATGGCTACACCTTC. It is translated as CASSLGQFYGYTF.

This chain connects TRBV29-1 to TRBJ1-4; 7 bases align to TRBD1. The CDR3 runs 21 residues. V gave up 2 bases and J gave up 0 bases; unmatched junction bases: 21. Germline CDR1 reads SQVTM; CDR2 reads ANQGSEA. The CDR3 sequence is CSVETPRGRGYVNSTNEKLFF. In DNA, the CDR3 is TGCAGCGTTGAAACGCCTCGGGGCAGGGGGTATGTAAATTCAACTAATGAAAAACTGTTTTTT.

Only a few counts were recorded for this clone. The chain links TRBV7-9 to TRBJ2-3, with D possibly being TRBD1 (6 bases). This CDR3 is built from 15 residues. Between the trimmed V and J ends, which lost 5 bases and 0 bases, there was a span of 12 bases. CDR1 is SEHNR and CDR2 is FQNEAQ in the germline V gene (reference sequence). Here the CDR3 reads CASSGRTASTDTQYF. The CDR3, as DNA: TGTGCCAGCAGCGGACGGACAGCTAGCACAGATACGCAGTATTTT.

The chain uses TRBV25-1 and TRBJ2-7, with TRBD1 matching 9 bases. V was clipped by 4 bases and J by 4 bases; unmatched bases: 8. CDR3 length: 15 amino acids. Germline assignment: CDR1 MGHDK and CDR2 SYGVNS. CDR3 amino acids: CASSGGTGRPYEQYF. The CDR3 region has the DNA TGTGCCAGCAGTGGGGGGACAGGGCGGCCATACGAGCAGTACTTC.

The V gene is TRBV11-2, the J gene TRBJ1-1; 7 nucleotides align to TRBD1. The V gene's germline CDR1 is SGHAT and CDR2 FQNNGV. The CDR3 is made up of 14 amino acids. V lost 3 bases to trimming and J lost 7 bases; unmatched junction nucleotides: 8. DNA for the CDR3: TGTGCCAGCAGCTTTTTGACAGGGACGGGTGAAGCTTTCTTT. Protein: CASSFLTGTGEAFF.

The chain's CDR3 is CASSSGGGSPDTQYF. CDR3 in DNA: TGTGCCAGTAGTAGCGGGGGGGGATCCCCAGATACGCAGTATTTT. V is TRBV19 and J is TRBJ2-3; TRBD2 matches at 9 bases. CDR1 and CDR2 (germline): LNHDA, SQIVND (reference sequence). This CDR3 is built from 15 residues. Trimming cost V 4 bases and J 4 bases; bases outside gene matches: 6.

V gene TRBV9 combines with J gene TRBJ2-1; 9 bases are shared with TRBD2. Trimming took 7 bases from V and 8 from J; bases not matched to a gene: 10. The CDR3 spans 14 residues. CDR1 is SGDLS and CDR2 is YYNGEE in the germline V gene. The CDR3 DNA reads as TGTGCCAGCGCGGCGGGAGGGCCCGGCGATGAGCAGTTCTTC. This codes for CASAAGGPGDEQFF.

The rearrangement links TRBV28 to TRBJ2-4; 8 nucleotides align to TRBD2. V dropped 5 bases and J dropped 3; count of bases not matched to a gene: 9. Germline CDR1 MDHEN, CDR2 SYDVKM. There are 16 residues in the CDR3. CDR3 loop: CASSLTSGTIKNIQYF. The DNA for the CDR3 is TGTGCCAGCAGTCTTACTAGCGGAACTATCAAAAACATTCAGTACTTC. Full variable domain (rest looked up from reference TRBV28 and TRBJ2-4): DVKVTQSSRYLVKRTGEKVFLECVQDMDHENMFWYRQDPGLGLRLIYFSYDVKMKEKGDIPEGYSVSREKKERFSLILESASTNQTSMYLCASSLTSGTIKNIQYFGAGTRLSVL.

J is TRBJ1-1 and V is TRBV9; a weak D match, TRBD1 (6 bases). Germline CDR1 SGDLS, CDR2 YYNGEE. The germline V and J ends were trimmed by 4 bases and 3 bases, with 13 bases remaining between them. The CDR3 contains 14 residues. The CDR3 bases are TGTGCCAGCAGCAAAGGACAGTATTACACTGAAGCTTTCTTT. Encoded protein: CASSKGQYYTEAFF. The whole variable domain, remainder taken from reference TRBV9 and TRBJ1-1, is DSGVTQTPKHLITATGQRVTLRCSPRSGDLSVYWYQQSLDQGLQFLIQYYNGEERAKGNILERFSAQQFPDLHSELNLSSLELGDSALYFCASSKGQYYTEAFFGQGTRLTVV.

J is TRBJ2-5 and V is TRBV10-3; 11 nucleotides agree with TRBD2. The J segment lost 4 bases and the V segment lost 2 bases, leaving 0 bases of the junction unmatched. The CDR3 loop spans 14 amino acids. Germline values: CDR1 ENHRY, CDR2 SYGVKD. The CDR3: CAISEGLAGETQYF. CDR3 DNA: TGTGCCATCAGTGAGGGACTAGCGGGAGAGACCCAGTACTTC.

This clone occurred a few times. The V and J genes are TRBV18 and TRBJ1-2; the D gene is possibly TRBD1 (5 bases). Germline CDR1 and CDR2: KGHSH and LQKENI. V was cut by 8 bases and J by 0 bases, with 13 bases left in between. CDR3 size: 14 residues. The DNA of the CDR3 is TGTGCCAGCGCCACGTGGGGCCCTAACTATGGCTACACCTTC. Translated: CASATWGPNYGYTF.